The entry below describes one T cell receptor beta chain. The antigen is not known. The sample belongs to a study of CD8+CD57+ T cells in acquired aplastic anemia. At the level of the study: Average DNA yield from sorted CD4+ and CD8+ cells was approximately 3 ug.

The CDR3 covers 13 residues. V was pared by 0 bases and J by 0 bases, with 3 bases between. Whole-study findings and limits: Overlapping CD8+ CDR3 repertoires of patients and controls contained around 31 shared sequences. No significant difference in CD8+ Simpson's diversity was found between patients and controls.

The TCR beta profiling, which covered VDJ combination and CDR3 sequence, was carried out using genomic DNA as the template. Using its own MiXCR run on the reads, TCRdb lists one record per CDR3 protein. The sample has approximately 170,000 distinct CDR3 sequences; about 60% are singletons. The material sequenced was sorted CD4+, CD8+, or CD8+CD57+ T cells (not recorded which) from PBMCs. The clonotype was recovered from a human donor in good health. The chain joins TRBV12-3 or TRBV12-4 to TRBJ2-7; no firm D call. This chain's CDR3 is CASSLANSYEQYF. In DNA form, the CDR3 reads TGTGCCAGCAGTTTAGCCAACTCCTACGAGCAGTACTTC.